This T cell receptor (beta chain) was found in a study of blood T cell repertoires in COVID-19. Original processing notes: Amplification with reference gene primers provided the estimates of nucleated cell counts. The table came from immunoSEQ multiplex PCR; TCRdb's copy has only in-frame clones and leaves some out. V, J and clone size derive from that table, while D and trimming were established from the DNA sequence. In the table there are roughly 100,000 clones, 84% of which are singletons. The germline V gene encodes CDR1 SGHRS and CDR2 YFSETQ. Between the trimmed V and J ends, which lost 4 bases and 0 bases, there was a span of 10 bases. This CDR3 region has 14 residues.

Material for sequencing was peripheral blood. The chain is built from TRBV5-1 and TRBJ1-2, with D possibly TRBD1 on 6 matching bases. The TCR was taken from a man between 65 and 85 years old with active or convalescent COVID-19. CDR3 DNA sequence: TGCGCCAGCAGCCCGGACAGACCTAACTATGGCTACACCTTC. Protein: CASSPDRPNYGYTF.